Below, 10 T cell receptor beta chains from the same sample are listed, as sequenced in a study of blood T cell repertoires in COVID-19. Measured with immunoSEQ multiplex PCR; TCRdb has only the in-frame clones, and not every one. The sample consists of several thousand clones, under 90% of them appearing once. Specimen: peripheral blood. These receptors were obtained from an older man with active COVID-19.

This clone appeared a few times. J is TRBJ1-2 and V is TRBV24-1; 8 nucleotides align to TRBD1. The V segment lost 4 bases and the J segment 4 bases; nucleotides outside the gene matches: 4. The CDR3 totals 14 residues. The V gene's germline CDR1 is KGHDR and CDR2 SFDVKD. CDR3 coding DNA: TGTGCCACCAGTGACCCCGACAGGGGCTATGGCTACACCTTC. Protein product: CATSDPDRGYGYTF.

The rearrangement joins TRBV5-1 to TRBJ1-1, with D hard to call. Germline V gives CDR1 SGHRS, CDR2 YFSETQ. The V end lost 0 bases, the J end lost 8 bases, and 17 bases lay between the germline ends. There are 15 residues in the CDR3. CDR3 residues: CASSLAVGRKTEAFF. The DNA of the CDR3 is TGCGCCAGCAGCTTGGCCGTCGGCAGGAAAACCGAAGCTTTCTTT.

The J gene is TRBJ2-1, the V gene TRBV20-1; D is ambiguous. V was pared by 2 bases and J by 11 bases, with 10 bases between. The CDR3 runs 11 residues. Germline V gives CDR1 DFQATT, CDR2 SNEGSKA (reference sequence). The CDR3 sequence: CSARHSRKQFF. As DNA, the CDR3 is TGCAGTGCTAGACACTCCCGCAAGCAGTTCTTC.

The chain uses TRBV5-3 and TRBJ2-7, with 7 bases that match TRBD2. TRBV5-3 is an ORF; its function is uncertain. The J segment lost 2 bases and the V segment lost 0 bases, leaving 11 bases of the junction unmatched. The CDR3 is 17 residues long. The CDR3 bases are TGTGCCAGAAGCTTGGATGGGCGAAGAGGGAGGGCCTACGAGCAGTACTTC. It yields the protein CARSLDGRRGRAYEQYF.

V and J are TRBV2 and TRBJ2-2, with 16 nucleotides matching TRBD2. Per the germline V gene, CDR1 is SNHLY and CDR2 is FYNNEI. V lost 0 bases, J lost 15 bases, and 4 bases stayed unmatched. This CDR3 region has 15 residues. The CDR3 sequence: CASSEAGLAGGEMFF. Here the CDR3 DNA reads TGTGCCAGCAGTGAAGCGGGACTAGCGGGAGGGGAAATGTTTTTT.

This chain links TRBV23-1 with TRBJ2-3, with D perhaps TRBD1 (5 bases). TRBV23-1 is marked as an open reading frame, function uncertain. The ends were cut back, 0 bases at V and 4 bases at J, with 26 bases in the middle. The CDR3 has 20 amino acids. CDR3 sequence reads: CASSQSSGCFPRHGADTQYF. Written as DNA, the CDR3 is TGCGCCAGCAGTCAATCGTCAGGGTGTTTCCCACGCCATGGGGCAGATACGCAGTATTTT.

J is TRBJ1-1 and V is TRBV27; unclear D gene. Per germline, CDR1 MNHEY and CDR2 SMNVEV (reference sequence). CDR3 length equals 11 residues. V was cut by 7 bases and J by 1 base, with 4 bases left in between. CDR3 in DNA: TGTGCCAGCACCAAGAACACTGAAGCTTTCTTT. Its translation: CASTKNTEAFF.

The gene calls are TRBV5-8 and TRBJ2-7, with 13 bases aligning to TRBD2. The CDR3 is made up of 15 amino acids. The trim removed 5 bases at V and 2 bases at J, leaving 4 bases unmatched. From germline, CDR1 is SGHTS and CDR2 YDEGEE. The CDR3 sequence: CASRRLAGGTYEQYF. DNA for the CDR3: TGTGCCAGCAGGCGACTAGCGGGAGGAACCTACGAGCAGTACTTC.

The chain carries TRBV7-8 and TRBJ2-1; 9 bases map to TRBD2. The germline V gene has CDR1 SGHVS and CDR2 FQNEAQ. The CDR3 consists of 19 residues. V was clipped by 0 bases and J by 0 bases; unmatched bases: 9. CDR3 amino acids: CASSLAPGLAPSSYNEQFF. The CDR3 bases are TGTGCCAGCAGCTTAGCCCCGGGACTAGCACCAAGCTCCTACAATGAGCAGTTCTTC.

The V gene is TRBV7-2, the J gene TRBJ2-1; 9 bases agree with TRBD1. The V gene's germline CDR1 is SGHTA and CDR2 FQGNSA. V trimming: 4 bases; J trimming: 6 bases; junction bases outside the gene matches: 16. This CDR3 has 18 amino acids. CDR3 DNA: TGTGCCAGCAGCTCAAGGACGACATCGGGACAGGGAATCAATGAGCAGTTCTTC. Translation gives CASSSRTTSGQGINEQFF.